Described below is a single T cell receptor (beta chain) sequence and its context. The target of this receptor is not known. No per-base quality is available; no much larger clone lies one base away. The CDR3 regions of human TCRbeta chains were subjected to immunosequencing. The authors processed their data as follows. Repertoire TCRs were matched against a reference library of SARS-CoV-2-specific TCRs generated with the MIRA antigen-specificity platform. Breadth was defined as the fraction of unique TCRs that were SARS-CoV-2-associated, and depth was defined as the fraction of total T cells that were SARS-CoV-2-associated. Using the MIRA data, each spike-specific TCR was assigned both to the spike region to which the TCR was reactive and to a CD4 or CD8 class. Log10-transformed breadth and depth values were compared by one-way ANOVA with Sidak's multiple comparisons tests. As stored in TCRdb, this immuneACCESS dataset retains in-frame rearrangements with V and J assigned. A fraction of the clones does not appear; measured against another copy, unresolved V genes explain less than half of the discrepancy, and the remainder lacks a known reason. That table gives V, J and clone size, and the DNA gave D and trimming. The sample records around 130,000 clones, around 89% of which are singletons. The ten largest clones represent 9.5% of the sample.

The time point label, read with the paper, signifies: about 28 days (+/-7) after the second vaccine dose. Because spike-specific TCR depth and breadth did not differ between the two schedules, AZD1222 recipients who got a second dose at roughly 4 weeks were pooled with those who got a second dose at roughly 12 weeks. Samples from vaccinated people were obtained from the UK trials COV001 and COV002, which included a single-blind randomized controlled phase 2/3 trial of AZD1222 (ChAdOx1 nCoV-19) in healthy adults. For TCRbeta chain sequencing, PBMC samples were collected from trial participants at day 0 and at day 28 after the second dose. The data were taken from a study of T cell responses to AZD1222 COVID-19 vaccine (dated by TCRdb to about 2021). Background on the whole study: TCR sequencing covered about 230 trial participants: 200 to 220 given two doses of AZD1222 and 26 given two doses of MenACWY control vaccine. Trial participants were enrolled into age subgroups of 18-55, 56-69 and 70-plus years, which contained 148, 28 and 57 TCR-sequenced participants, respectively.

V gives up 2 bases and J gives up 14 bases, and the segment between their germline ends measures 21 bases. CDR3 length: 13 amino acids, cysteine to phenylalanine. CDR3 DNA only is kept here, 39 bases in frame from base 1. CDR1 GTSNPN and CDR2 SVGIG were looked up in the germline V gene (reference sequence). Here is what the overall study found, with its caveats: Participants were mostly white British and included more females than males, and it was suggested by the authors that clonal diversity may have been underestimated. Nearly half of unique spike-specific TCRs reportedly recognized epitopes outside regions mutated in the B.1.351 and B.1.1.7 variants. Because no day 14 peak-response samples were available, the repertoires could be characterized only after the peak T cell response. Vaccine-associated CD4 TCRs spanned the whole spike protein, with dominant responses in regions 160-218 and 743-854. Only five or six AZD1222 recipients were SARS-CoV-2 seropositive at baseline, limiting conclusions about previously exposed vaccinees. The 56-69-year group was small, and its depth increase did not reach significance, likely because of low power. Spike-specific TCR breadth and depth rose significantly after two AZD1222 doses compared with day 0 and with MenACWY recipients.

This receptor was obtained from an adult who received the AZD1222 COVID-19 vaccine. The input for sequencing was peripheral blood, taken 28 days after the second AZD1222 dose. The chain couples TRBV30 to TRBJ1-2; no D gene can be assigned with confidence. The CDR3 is CAWSLDQIQKTTF. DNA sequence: TGTGCCTGGAGTCTTGACCAGATCCAAAAGACTACCTTC.